Below are 26 T cell receptor delta chains sequenced from a single sample in a study of gamma-delta T cells after stem cell transplantation. TCRdb used CATT to re-call clones from the RT-PCR reads. Here the sample spans thousands of delta-chain clones, approximately 23% being singletons. The material sequenced was gamma-delta T cells. Receptors were obtained from a human donor. It is not recorded whose cells these are; they may come from a transplant donor.

This clone was seen a few times. The chain couples TRDV1 to TRDJ1, with 12 bases fitting TRDD3. The CDR3 runs to 22 residues. Germline V lookup: CDR1 TSWWSYY, CDR2 QGS. J lost 1 base, V lost 2 bases, and 20 bases had no gene match. The CDR3 here is CALGERSSYGYWGIQGTDKLIF. The CDR3 DNA sequence: TGTGCTCTTGGGGAAAGGTCTTCCTACGGCTACTGGGGGATACAGGGCACCGATAAACTCATCTTT.

In this sample, this clone turned up a few times. The rearrangement joins TRDV2 to TRDJ1; TRDD3 matches at 7 bases. V trimming: 0 bases; J trimming: 0 bases; junction bases outside the gene matches: 21. Germline values: CDR1 GEAIGNYY, CDR2 EKD. The CDR3 runs 21 residues. The CDR3 bases are TGTGCCTGTGACACCCTCTTGGTCACCCGCTCGGGGATAGAGTACACCGATAAACTCATCTTT. Translated: CACDTLLVTRSGIEYTDKLIF.

A note on this clone: This is likely an artifact of a read error, given a far larger clone one base away. The chain uses TRDV2 and TRDJ3; 7 bases agree with TRDD3. V shed 3 bases, J shed 0 bases, and the junction held 22 bases outside the gene matches. CDR3 size: 23 residues. Germline CDR1 reads GEAIGNYY; CDR2 reads EKD. The CDR3 DNA is TGTGCCTGTGACCCGATCCCACAGGGGATAAAGGACGAAAGCTCCTGGGACACCCGACAGATGTTTTTC. Amino acid sequence: CACDPIPQGIKDESSWDTRQMFF.

This clone has just one count. The chain combines TRDV1 with TRDJ1; 9 bases are shared with TRDD3. Germline values: CDR1 TSWWSYY, CDR2 QGS. The V and J ends lost 3 bases and 1 base, in that order; junction bases with no gene match: 15. The CDR3 covers 19 residues. CDR3 sequence reads: CALGDLLRKGDTSTDKLIF. The CDR3 region has the DNA TGTGCTCTTGGGGACTTACTACGGAAGGGGGATACTTCCACCGATAAACTCATCTTT.

For this clone: Translating this DNA gives a protein that differs at residue 10 from the TCRdb one, which belongs to a much larger clone; a read error is likely, and the protein shown is this translation. This sequence joins TRDV2 and TRDJ2; TRDD3 agrees at 7 bases. V shed 0 bases, J shed 7 bases, and the junction held 7 bases outside the gene matches. The CDR3 loop spans 15 amino acids. Looked up from germline, CDR1 is GEAIGNYY and CDR2 is EKD. The DNA of the CDR3 is TGTGCCTGTGACACCGTCGGGATACACATAGCACAACTCTTCTTT. Amino acids: CACDTVGIHIAQLFF.

This clone is judged medium-sized. CDR3 nucleotides: TGTGCCTGTGACCCCGCGAGTACTGGGGGATACACTCGGGGTAAACTCATCTTT. This sequence encodes CACDPASTGGYTRGKLIF. The rearrangement links TRDV2 to TRDJ1, with 12 bases aligning to TRDD3. V shed 3 bases, J shed 7 bases, and the junction held 17 bases outside the gene matches. The CDR3 covers 18 residues. Germline V lookup: CDR1 GEAIGNYY, CDR2 EKD.

This clone was seen only a few times. The V call is TRDV2, the J call TRDJ3, with 9 bases that match TRDD3. Germline V gene lookup returns CDR1 GEAIGNYY and CDR2 EKD. The CDR3 has 19 residues. V gave up 0 bases and J gave up 4 bases; unmatched junction bases: 9. The DNA of the CDR3 is TGTGCCTGTGACACCGGGAGCTGGGGGATCCGTTGGGACACCCGACAGATGTTTTTC. It codes for CACDTGSWGIRWDTRQMFF.

This clone is medium-sized in the sample. The chain couples TRDV2 to TRDJ1; no clear D. Trimming removed 1 base from V and 5 bases from J, with 16 bases in between. The CDR3 totals 15 residues. Germline assignment: CDR1 GEAIGNYY and CDR2 EKD. The DNA for the CDR3 is TGTGCCTGTGACACAGTAGGATCCACTCGAGATAAACTCATCTTT. Encoded protein: CACDTVGSTRDKLIF.

This clone is termed medium-sized. The rearrangement links TRDV1 to TRDJ1; D is unclear. Trimming cost V 0 bases and J 0 bases, with 17 bases left between them. Germline V CDR1 and CDR2: TSWWSYY, QGS. The CDR3 is made up of 18 amino acids. The CDR3 coding sequence is TGTGCTCTTGGGGAACTTCCGCGGACAATCTTGGACACCGATAAACTCATCTTT. Translation: CALGELPRTILDTDKLIF.

This clone was seen a handful of times. The V and J genes are TRDV2 and TRDJ3; D possibly corresponds to TRDD3 (6 bases). The CDR3 loop spans 19 amino acids. Germline V gene sequence: CDR1 GEAIGNYY, CDR2 EKD. Trimming removed 0 bases at V and 3 bases at J, with 17 bases between. In nucleotides, the CDR3 is TGTGCCTGTGACACCGGAGAGTTACTGGGAAGCTGGGACACCCGACAGATGTTTTTC. This codes for CACDTGELLGSWDTRQMFF.

To note about this clone: This likely came from a read error, as a far larger clone is one base away. The chain is built from TRDV2 and TRDJ1; TRDD3 matches at 10 bases. This CDR3 region has 25 residues. Germline values: CDR1 GEAIGNYY, CDR2 EKD. Losses at the gene ends were 3 bases for V and 4 bases for J; bases not matched to a gene: 37. The CDR3 DNA sequence: TGTGCCTGTGACTCCCTTGTCGGTCCGTCCGGAGTAGAGGGGGGGATACGCAGCGGGATCGATAAACTCATCTTT. Translating it yields CACDSLVGPSGVEGGIRSGIDKLIF.

This clone is large. J is TRDJ1 and V is TRDV2; 13 bases agree with TRDD3. Trimming took 3 bases from V and 4 from J; bases not matched to a gene: 4. CDR3 length: 15 residues. Germline V CDR1 and CDR2: GEAIGNYY, EKD. This CDR3 is CACDVLGDTHDKLIF. The CDR3 DNA follows: TGTGCCTGTGACGTACTGGGGGATACGCACGATAAACTCATCTTT.

By share, this clone ranks as medium-sized. The chain has TRDV2 and TRDJ2; 10 nucleotides match TRDD3. With 1 base clipped from V and 3 bases from J, the junction kept 4 bases outside the gene matches. The CDR3 length is 16 residues. Looked up from germline, CDR1 is GEAIGNYY and CDR2 is EKD. The CDR3 here is CACDTIGGYLTAQLFF. As DNA, the CDR3 is TGTGCCTGTGACACGATTGGGGGATACCTGACAGCACAACTCTTCTTT.

CDR3 sequence: CACDYWGINRLIF. CDR3 bases: TGTGCCTGTGACTACTGGGGGATAAACCGACTCATCTTT. The V call is TRDV2, the J call TRDJ1; TRDD3 agrees at 11 bases. The CDR3 loop spans 13 amino acids. In germline, CDR1 is GEAIGNYY, CDR2 EKD. J was trimmed by 10 bases and V by 3 bases; bases with no gene match: 6.

V gene TRDV2 combines with J gene TRDJ3; D may be TRDD3 (6 bases). Per the germline V gene, CDR1 is GEAIGNYY and CDR2 is EKD. The CDR3 runs to 24 residues. Trimming shortened V by 3 bases and J by 0 bases, and 32 bases separated the two germline ends. The CDR3 protein is CACDSLRTRSGGVQSSWDTRQMFF. CDR3 coding DNA: TGTGCCTGTGACTCTCTTAGAACAAGGTCCGGGGGAGTTCAAAGCTCCTGGGACACCCGACAGATGTTTTTC.

This clone was counted only a few times. V and J are TRDV2 and TRDJ1; 7 bases align to TRDD3. Germline lookup yields CDR1 GEAIGNYY and CDR2 EKD. The trim removed 0 bases at V and 1 base at J, leaving 16 bases unmatched. This CDR3 is built from 19 residues. CDR3 in amino acids: CACDTIQGSGGWSTDKLIF. CDR3 in DNA: TGTGCCTGTGACACCATACAAGGGTCTGGGGGGTGGAGCACCGATAAACTCATCTTT.

With respect to this clone: One end of the junction fails to match germline, which may point to a read error. Other DNA variants within this sample encode the same CDR3. The gene calls are TRDV1 and TRDJ2, with 13 bases matching TRDD3. CDR3 length: 22 residues. Germline V gene lookup returns CDR1 TSWWSYY and CDR2 QGS. CDR3 in amino acids: CALGEPIYSNWGIRVWWAQLFF. The CDR3, as DNA: TGCGCTCTTGGGGAGCCGATTTACAGCAACTGGGGGATACGCGTATGGTGGGCACAACTCTTCTTT.

Within the sample, this clone is medium-sized. The CDR3, as DNA: TGTGCCTGTGACGGTCTGGGGGCCGCGTACACCGATAAACTCATCTTT. Amino acids: CACDGLGAAYTDKLIF. This sequence joins TRDV2 and TRDJ1, with 7 bases matching TRDD3. Per the germline V gene, CDR1 is GEAIGNYY and CDR2 is EKD. J was trimmed by 0 bases and V by 3 bases; bases with no gene match: 9. CDR3 length: 16 amino acids.

As for this clone: A far larger clone lies a single base away; this is likely a read error. This chain uses TRDV2 with TRDJ1; 8 positions agree with TRDD3. CDR1 GEAIGNYY and CDR2 EKD come from the germline V gene. Trimming removed 4 bases from V and 0 bases from J; junction bases left unmatched: 15. The CDR3 length is 18 residues. The CDR3 sequence is CACERLGGRNQNTDKLIF. The CDR3 bases are TGTGCCTGTGAGCGACTGGGGGGTAGGAACCAAAACACCGATAAACTCATCTTT.

About this clone: Since a much larger clone is just one base distant, this may be a read error. In the same sample, other DNA sequences code for this CDR3. The V and J genes are TRDV2 and TRDJ3, with TRDD3 matching over 7 bases. There are 21 residues in the CDR3. CDR1 is GEAIGNYY and CDR2 is EKD in the germline V gene. DNA of the CDR3: TGTGCCTGTGACGGTCCCGTACTGGGGATCTTCAGCTCCTGGGACACCCGACAGATGTTTTTT. It translates to CACDGPVLGIFSSWDTRQMFF.

This sequence joins TRDV1 and TRDJ1, with 8 nucleotides matching TRDD3. Germline V gene data show CDR1 as TSWWSYY and CDR2 as QGS. The CDR3 consists of 20 residues. J was trimmed by 2 bases and V by 0 bases; bases with no gene match: 17. DNA of the CDR3: TGTGCTCTTGGGGAACTAGATGCCTACTGGGGGGATAGGAGGACCGATAAACTCATCTTT. Translated: CALGELDAYWGDRRTDKLIF.

About this clone itself: It is unclear where the CDR3 begins or ends on the DNA, so no DNA is shown, and the CDR3 is as TCRdb lists it. The CDR3 sequence is CALGEFAFTVLTAQLFF. The rearrangement links TRDV1 to TRDJ2. The germline V gene has CDR1 TSWWSYY and CDR2 QGS. Both ends counted, the CDR3 spans 17 residues.

As regards this clone: A much larger clone lies one base from this, so it may be a read error. The gene calls are TRDV2 and TRDJ1; 10 bases map to TRDD3. The CDR3 runs to 25 residues. From germline, CDR1 is GEAIGNYY and CDR2 EKD. The DNA of the CDR3 is TGTGCCCGTGATCCCGTAGGCCTACGGGTGAAACTGGGGGATCCTGACGTGGGGGACACCGATAAACTCATCTTT. The encoded protein is CARDPVGLRVKLGDPDVGDTDKLIF.

The chain employs TRDV2 and TRDJ1; 8 bases line up with TRDD3. Germline V gene data show CDR1 as GEAIGNYY and CDR2 as EKD. J gave up 0 bases and V 0 bases, and 17 bases lay outside the gene matches. The CDR3 totals 20 residues. The CDR3 here is CACDTVLGIQIGRDTDKLIF. In nucleotides, the CDR3 is TGTGCCTGTGACACCGTCTTGGGGATACAAATTGGCCGGGACACCGATAAACTCATCTTT.

This chain joins TRDV2 and TRDJ3; no clear D. The CDR3 is 20 amino acids. The V gene's germline CDR1 is GEAIGNYY and CDR2 EKD. V lost 1 base to trimming and J lost 0 bases, with 18 bases between them. The CDR3 bases are TGTGCCTGTGACACGGGTACTAATATCGAGAGCTCCTGGGACACCCGACAGATGTTTTTC. Residues: CACDTGTNIESSWDTRQMFF.

This clone is labeled as medium-sized (0.01 to 0.1%). The CDR3 DNA is TGTGCCTGTGACATTATAGGGGGAGGACACACCGATAAACTCATCTTT. Its protein is CACDIIGGGHTDKLIF. The chain has TRDV2 and TRDJ1, with D tentatively TRDD3 (6 bases). This CDR3 is built from 16 residues. The V gene's germline CDR1 is GEAIGNYY and CDR2 EKD. The V gene lost 2 bases and the J gene lost 0 bases, with 15 bases spanning the gap.